Below are 2 T cell receptor beta chains sequenced from a single sample in a study of T cells in Graves' hyperthyroidism and ophthalmopathy. TCR beta CDR3 regions were amplified from RNA transcripts. HTBI primers were used for first-round RT-PCR of the TCR CDR3. TCRdb reprocessed the multiplex PCR reads with MiXCR, giving one entry per CDR3 protein. In the table there are 530,000 or so distinct CDR3 sequences, roughly a quarter of which are singletons. The specimen was blood. The source is a woman younger than 45 with Graves' ophthalmopathy.

In its sample, this clonotype was seen many times. The gene calls are TRBV29-1 and TRBJ1-5; D is undetermined. The CDR3 loop spans 12 amino acids. The germline V gene has CDR1 SQVTM and CDR2 ANQGSEA. Trimming cost V 4 bases and J 2 bases, with 6 bases left between them. The CDR3 is CSVATGNQPQHF. The CDR3 DNA follows: TGCAGCGTTGCTACCGGCAATCAGCCCCAGCATTTT.

Regarding this clonotype: Sequence at one end of the junction differs from germline and may be a read error. The rearrangement links TRBV6-5 to TRBJ2-7; perhaps D is TRBD1 or TRBD2 (6 bases each). This CDR3 has 14 residues. The germline V gene has CDR1 MNHEY and CDR2 SVGAGI. This CDR3 reads CASSYSGGSHEQYF. CDR3 nucleotide sequence: TGTGCCAGCAGTTACTCGGGGGGCTCCCACGAGCAGTACTTC.